Following are 20 T cell receptor beta chains from one sample sequenced in a study of CD8 T cells in Susac syndrome. RNA, at about 0.45 to 1 ug, was reverse transcribed with random hexamers. TCRdb fed the immunoSEQ multiplex PCR reads into MiXCR, producing one record per CDR3 protein. The data contain 250,000 to 300,000 distinct CDR3 sequences, approximately 91% of them seen just once; the ten biggest clones take up roughly 0.17%. Sequenced sample: CD8+ T cells from PBMCs. The receptors were sampled from a human donor with multiple sclerosis.

This clonotype was counted once. The CDR3 DNA follows: TGTGCCAGCAGCCCCCGACAGGGGAGCACAGATACGCAGTATTTT. Translating gives CASSPRQGSTDTQYF. This rearrangement joins TRBV7-3 to TRBJ2-3; 8 bases map to TRBD1. The CDR3 contains 15 residues. With 5 bases clipped from V and 0 bases from J, the junction kept 4 bases outside the gene matches. Germline CDR1 is SGHTA and CDR2 is FQGTGA. Filled out from reference TRBV7-3 and TRBJ2-3, the complete variable domain reads GAGVSQTPSNKVTEKGKYVELRCDPISGHTALYWYRQSLGQGPEFLIYFQGTGAADDSGLPNDRFFAVRPEGSVSTLKIQRTERGDSAVYLCASSPRQGSTDTQYFGPGTRLTVL.

This chain joins TRBV25-1 and TRBJ2-5; D not certain. The CDR3 length is 16 residues. Germline-derived CDR1 and CDR2 are MGHDK and SYGVNS. The V end lost 3 bases, the J end lost 5 bases, and 19 bases lay between the germline ends. In DNA, the CDR3 is TGTGCCAGCAGTGACCCCTCTCGCAGTGGACGGGAGACCCAGTACTTC. It codes for CASSDPSRSGRETQYF.

The chain couples TRBV4-3 to TRBJ2-7; D gene unclear. The length of the CDR3 is 15 residues. Per the germline V gene, CDR1 is LGHNA and CDR2 is YSLEER. V lost 3 bases to trimming and J lost 3 bases, with 15 bases between them. CDR3 in amino acids: CASSQIRESHYEQYF. CDR3 in DNA: TGCGCCAGCAGCCAGATCCGAGAAAGCCACTACGAGCAGTACTTC.

This chain links TRBV2 with TRBJ2-3, with D tentatively TRBD2 (6 bases). Germline values: CDR1 SNHLY, CDR2 FYNNEI. The V end lost 2 bases, the J end lost 2 bases, and 11 bases lay between the germline ends. The CDR3 consists of 15 residues. As DNA, the CDR3 is TGTGCCAGCAGTGAATTTAGCGGAGTCACAGATACGCAGTATTTT. Its translation is CASSEFSGVTDTQYF. Full variable domain (rest looked up from reference TRBV2 and TRBJ2-3): EPEVTQTPSHQVTQMGQEVILRCVPISNHLYFYWYRQILGQKVEFLVSFYNNEISEKSEIFDDQFSVERPDGSNFTLKIRSTKLEDSAMYFCASSEFSGVTDTQYFGPGTRLTVL.

This chain connects TRBV7-9 to TRBJ1-3, with a tentative D call TRBD1 (6 bases). The ends were cut back, 0 bases at V and 0 bases at J, with 9 bases in the middle. The CDR3 totals 16 residues. Per the germline V gene, CDR1 is SEHNR and CDR2 is FQNEAQ (reference sequence). DNA for the CDR3: TGTGCCAGCAGCTTAGCTGGACAGTACTCTGGAAACACCATATATTTT. It codes for CASSLAGQYSGNTIYF. The full variable domain, with the rest looked up from reference TRBV7-9 and TRBJ1-3, is DTGVSQNPRHKITKRGQNVTFRCDPISEHNRLYWYRQTLGQGPEFLTYFQNEAQLEKSRLLSDRFSAERPKGSFSTLEIQRTEQGDSAMYLCASSLAGQYSGNTIYFGEGSWLTVV.

The chain uses TRBV6-2 or TRBV6-3 and TRBJ2-7; TRBD1 might be the D (5 bases). CDR3 length: 15 residues. Trimming removed 0 bases from V and 2 bases from J, with 11 bases in between. Germline-derived CDR1 and CDR2 are MNHEY and SVGEGT. The CDR3 loop reads CASSYSGPTTYEQYF. CDR3 nucleotide sequence: TGTGCCAGCAGTTACTCGGGGCCAACCACCTACGAGCAGTACTTC.

The V gene is TRBV28, the J gene TRBJ1-4; 8 positions match TRBD1. Germline lookup yields CDR1 MDHEN and CDR2 SYDVKM. Trimming at V came to 5 bases and at J to 7 bases, leaving 12 bases not matched to a gene. The CDR3 totals 16 residues. CDR3 sequence: CASSRIRTGLFEKLFF. As DNA, the CDR3 is TGTGCCAGCAGTCGCATCCGGACAGGGTTATTTGAAAAACTGTTTTTT.

The chain carries TRBV9 and TRBJ2-2; D call uncertain. This CDR3 contains 14 residues. V was cut by 4 bases and J by 2 bases, with 9 bases left in between. Germline V gene sequence: CDR1 SGDLS, CDR2 YYNGEE. The CDR3 sequence: CASSSGYNTGELFF. CDR3 DNA sequence: TGTGCCAGCAGCTCGGGCTACAACACCGGGGAGCTGTTTTTT.

The chain recombines TRBV20-1 with TRBJ2-1, with TRBD2 matching 12 bases. There are 14 residues in the CDR3. V gave up 5 bases and J gave up 4 bases; unmatched junction bases: 3. Per germline, CDR1 DFQATT and CDR2 SNEGSKA (reference sequence). The CDR3 loop is CSAAGLAGYNEQFF. The CDR3 DNA sequence: TGCAGTGCTGCCGGACTAGCGGGATACAATGAGCAGTTCTTC.

The V and J genes are TRBV9 and TRBJ2-2; 16 bases line up with TRBD2. The V gene's germline CDR1 is SGDLS and CDR2 YYNGEE. With V trimmed by 2 bases and J by 6 bases, 13 bases remained unmatched. The CDR3 runs 20 residues. The CDR3 DNA reads TGTGCCAGCAGCGTCCATCAGGGGACTAGCGGGAGGGCCCTCCCCGGGGAGCTGTTTTTT. Protein sequence: CASSVHQGTSGRALPGELFF.

DNA of the CDR3: TGTGCCAGCAGTTTTGGTGAAAAACTGTTTTTT. It yields the protein CASSFGEKLFF. The V call is TRBV27, the J call TRBJ1-4; D call uncertain. The CDR3 spans 11 residues. The V gene lost 3 bases and the J gene lost 7 bases, with 3 bases spanning the gap. Germline loops: CDR1 MNHEY, CDR2 SMNVEV (reference sequence).

This chain connects TRBV5-5 to TRBJ2-1; TRBD1 is a possible D gene (5 bases). The CDR3 spans 14 residues. V lost 1 base to trimming and J lost 7 bases, with 12 bases between them. Germline V gives CDR1 SGHKS, CDR2 YYEKEE (reference sequence). The CDR3 DNA reads as TGTGCCAGCAGCTTGAAGCTAGGGGCTAATGAGCAGTTCTTC. Translating gives CASSLKLGANEQFF.

The CDR3 here is CAWSAPLMSSYNEQFF. CDR3 sequence (DNA): TGTGCCTGGAGTGCCCCTTTAATGAGCTCCTACAATGAGCAGTTCTTC. The chain links TRBV30 to TRBJ2-1; D unresolved. CDR3 size: 16 residues. Germline-derived CDR1 and CDR2 are GTSNPN and SVGIG (reference sequence). With 1 base removed from V and 0 bases from J, the gap between germline ends came to 13 bases. The complete variable domain, with remaining parts taken from reference TRBV30 and TRBJ2-1, reads SQTIHQWPATLVQPVGSPLSLECTVEGTSNPNLYWYRQAAGRGLQLLFYSVGIGQISSEVPQNLSASRPQDRQFILSSKKLLLSDSGFYLCAWSAPLMSSYNEQFFGPGTRLTVL.

The chain recombines TRBV29-1 with TRBJ2-3; TRBD1 might be the D (6 bases). Germline assignment: CDR1 SQVTM and CDR2 ANQGSEA. Trimming pared 7 bases from V and 3 bases from J, leaving 14 bases between. This CDR3 is 13 amino acids long. CDR3 in amino acids: CSGRGGSTDTQYF. CDR3 DNA sequence: TGCAGCGGCAGGGGTGGTTCAACAGATACGCAGTATTTT.

CDR3 loop: CASSRETQYF. The CDR3 DNA is TGTGCCAGCAGTCGAGAGACCCAGTACTTC. The chain links TRBV6-1 to TRBJ2-5; D unresolved. V gave up 5 bases and J gave up 4 bases, with 2 bases separating them. Germline lookup yields CDR1 MNHNS and CDR2 SASEGT. The CDR3 spans 10 residues.

The chain recombines TRBV7-9 with TRBJ2-7; no definite D call. Germline assignment: CDR1 SEHNR and CDR2 FQNEAQ (reference sequence). V lost 5 bases, J lost 6 bases, and 14 bases lay in between. The CDR3 contains 13 residues. CDR3 DNA: TGTGCCAGCAGCCTGGGTCAGTTGGGCGAGCAGTACTTC. Translated, it gives CASSLGQLGEQYF.

The rearrangement joins TRBV6-5 to TRBJ2-2; either TRBD1 or TRBD2 may supply D (6 bases each). V was clipped by 6 bases and J by 1 base, with 12 bases between them. The germline gives CDR1 MNHEY, CDR2 SVGAGI. CDR3 length: 15 residues. CDR3 in amino acids: CASSVQGGNTGELFF. CDR3 bases: TGTGCCAGCAGCGTACAGGGAGGGAACACCGGGGAGCTGTTTTTT.

This chain uses TRBV9 with TRBJ1-1; perhaps TRBD1 as D (6 bases). CDR1 is SGDLS, CDR2 YYNGEE, per germline. V was cut by 4 bases and J by 4 bases, with 17 bases left in between. The CDR3 sequence is 15 residues long. Written as DNA, the CDR3 is TGTGCCAGCAGCCTAGGAACAAGGGGGGCCACTGAAGCTTTCTTT. Translation gives CASSLGTRGATEAFF.

J is TRBJ2-3 and V is TRBV28, with no clear D. Trimming cost V 6 bases and J 0 bases, with 19 bases left between them. This CDR3 contains 17 residues. Germline assignment: CDR1 MDHEN and CDR2 SYDVKM. CDR3 nucleotide sequence: TGTGCCAGCAGCCAAACCAGACGGGTTTGGAGCACAGATACGCAGTATTTT. Protein sequence: CASSQTRRVWSTDTQYF.

The chain uses TRBV13 and TRBJ1-4; TRBD1 matches at 7 bases. The CDR3 is 15 residues long. Trimming took 3 bases from V and 7 from J; bases not matched to a gene: 8. Germline V gene lookup returns CDR1 PRHDT and CDR2 FYEKMQ (reference sequence). CDR3 bases: TGTGCCAGCAGCTTCCTCACAGGGGAGGGTGAAAAACTGTTTTTT. Amino acid sequence: CASSFLTGEGEKLFF.